This TCR beta chain was captured in a study of brain T cells in children with intractable seizures. Study-level points and caveats: Only CDR3 sequence similarity suggested viral specificity, without known HCMV serostatus.

The table came from immunoSEQ multiplex PCR; TCRdb's copy has only in-frame clones and leaves some out. The sample has about 350,000 clones; about 93% are singletons. Time point here: blood from clinic visit 5 months post-surgery; TSC patient then seizure free. Sequencing was limited to surgery cases with top T cell transcript signatures in brain tissue. This CDR3 spans 16 amino acids. CDR1 is LNHDA, CDR2 SQIVND, per germline (reference sequence). V dropped 7 bases and J dropped 0; count of bases not matched to a gene: 6. As concerns this clone: As yet, its antigen is unknown.

The chain has TRBV19 and TRBJ1-6; TRBD1 matches 7 bases. The receptor comes from a boy younger than two with tuberous sclerosis and intractable seizures. The specimen was peripheral blood, collected about 5 months after surgery. CDR3 residues: CASNPTGSSYNSPLHF. The CDR3 DNA reads as TGTGCCAGTAACCCGACAGGGAGCTCCTATAATTCACCCCTCCACTTT.